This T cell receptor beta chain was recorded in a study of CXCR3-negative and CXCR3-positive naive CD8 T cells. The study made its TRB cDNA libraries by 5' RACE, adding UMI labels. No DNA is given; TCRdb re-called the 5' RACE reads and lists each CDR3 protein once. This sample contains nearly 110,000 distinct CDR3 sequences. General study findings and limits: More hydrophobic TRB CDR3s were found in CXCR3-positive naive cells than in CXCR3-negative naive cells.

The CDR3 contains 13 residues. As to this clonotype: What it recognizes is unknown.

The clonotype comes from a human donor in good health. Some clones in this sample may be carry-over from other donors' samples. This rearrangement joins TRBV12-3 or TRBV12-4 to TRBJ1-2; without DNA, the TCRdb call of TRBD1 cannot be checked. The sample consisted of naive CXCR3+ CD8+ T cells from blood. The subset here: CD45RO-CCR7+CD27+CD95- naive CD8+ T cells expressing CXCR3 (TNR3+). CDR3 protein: CASTRDRVYGYTF.